A single sample gave rise to the 22 T cell receptor beta chains below, sequenced in a study of beta chain features in type 1 diabetes. Findings and limits, study-wide: Type 1 diabetes patients had TCRB CDR3s that were shorter (moderately but significantly so) in all four CD4+ subsets.

Since all of the isolated RNA was reverse transcribed, expressed TCRB transcripts were what got sequenced. The protocol was immunoSEQ multiplex PCR, while the TCRdb copy is restricted to in-frame clones and leaves out a portion. The profile shows 95,000 to 150,000 clones, less than 20% of them singletons. No antigen has been identified for these receptors. Input material: central memory CD4+ T cells from blood. Receptor source: a man younger than 40 with type 1 diabetes.

The genes are TRBV11-2 and TRBJ1-2; D ambiguous. Deletions cut 5 bases from V and 2 bases from J, with 12 bases between. CDR3 length equals 14 residues. The V gene's germline CDR1 is SGHAT and CDR2 FQNNGV. CDR3 nucleotide sequence: TGTGCCAGCAGCGCAGTAAGGGAAAACTATGGCTACACCTTC. Translated: CASSAVRENYGYTF. The full variable domain, its missing parts supplied by reference TRBV11-2 and TRBJ1-2, is EAGVAQSPRYKIIEKRQSVAFWCNPISGHATLYWYQQILGQGPKLLIQFQNNGVVDDSQLPKDRFSAERLKGVDSTLKIQPAKLEDSAVYLCASSAVRENYGYTFGSGTRLTVV.

This clone showed up many times. The chain employs TRBV18 and TRBJ2-1; 9 nucleotides agree with TRBD2. J was trimmed by 4 bases and V by 3 bases; bases with no gene match: 4. Germline V gene data show CDR1 as KGHSH and CDR2 as LQKENI. The CDR3 has 15 residues. CDR3 in amino acids: CASSPRLAEYNEQFF. The DNA of the CDR3 is TGTGCCAGCTCACCCCGACTAGCGGAATACAATGAGCAGTTCTTC.

The sample holds a few counts of this clone. The chain has TRBV27 and TRBJ2-1; D gene ambiguous. The CDR3 totals 14 residues. CDR1 is MNHEY, CDR2 SMNVEV, per germline (reference sequence). The germline V and J ends were trimmed by 7 bases and 0 bases, with 10 bases remaining between them. CDR3 DNA: TGTGCCAGCACTATCCCCGGCTCCTACAATGAGCAGTTCTTC. Its protein product is CASTIPGSYNEQFF.

This clone was found a few times. The J gene is TRBJ2-7, the V gene TRBV7-2; D is ambiguous. This CDR3 spans 16 amino acids. V lost 0 bases to trimming and J lost 1 base, with 13 bases between them. The V gene's germline CDR1 is SGHTA and CDR2 FQGNSA. The CDR3 DNA reads as TGTGCCAGCAGCTTAGCGGCCCGGACGGTTTCCTACGAGCAGTACTTC. It is translated as CASSLAARTVSYEQYF.

This chain uses TRBV6-6 with TRBJ2-7, with TRBD2 matching over 7 bases. V was pared by 7 bases and J by 0 bases, with 6 bases of the junction left unmatched. Per germline, CDR1 MNHNY and CDR2 SVGAGI (reference sequence). This CDR3 is 14 amino acids long. The CDR3: CASTWGGSSYEQYF. CDR3 DNA sequence: TGTGCCAGCACTTGGGGGGGGAGCTCCTACGAGCAGTACTTC.

In this sample, this clone turned up a few times. The chain joins TRBV6-5 to TRBJ2-1; D is ambiguous. CDR1 and CDR2 (germline): MNHEY, SVGAGI. The CDR3 covers 16 residues. V was cut by 0 bases and J by 3 bases, with 12 bases left in between. CDR3 nucleotides: TGTGCCAGCAGTTACTCCGCGATCATCGGCTACAATGAGCAGTTCTTC. Amino acids: CASSYSAIIGYNEQFF.

This clone was recorded a few times. The chain is built from TRBV9 and TRBJ1-1, with TRBD1 as a possible D gene (6 bases). Deletions cut 2 bases from V and 4 bases from J, with 9 bases between. This CDR3 is 13 amino acids long. Germline CDR1 SGDLS, CDR2 YYNGEE. CDR3 sequence: CASSVSGATEAFF. The CDR3 DNA reads as TGTGCCAGCAGCGTCTCAGGGGCCACTGAAGCTTTCTTT.

The rearrangement uses TRBV18 and TRBJ1-3; no clear D gene. V lost 2 bases, J lost 0 bases, and 11 bases lay in between. CDR1 and CDR2 (germline): KGHSH, LQKENI. The CDR3 is 16 amino acids. The CDR3 sequence: CASSPYDGASGNTIYF. CDR3 sequence (DNA): TGTGCCAGCTCACCATATGACGGAGCCTCTGGAAACACCATATATTTT.

V gene TRBV15 combines with J gene TRBJ2-7; 8 nucleotides agree with TRBD1. After removal of 2 bases from V and 3 bases from J, the junction contained 3 bases not matched to a gene. Germline lookup yields CDR1 LNHNV and CDR2 YYDKDF (reference sequence). This CDR3 region has 14 residues. The CDR3 DNA reads TGTGCCACCAGCAGACAGGGGGCGGACTACGAGCAGTACTTC. Amino acids: CATSRQGADYEQYF.

The chain is built from TRBV4-3 and TRBJ1-5; D ambiguous. Germline-derived CDR1 and CDR2 are LGHNA and YSLEER. CDR3 length: 14 amino acids. V lost 0 bases and J lost 4, with 7 bases in between. CDR3 loop: CASSQDIHNQPQHF. The CDR3, as DNA: TGCGCCAGCAGCCAAGACATACATAATCAGCCCCAGCATTTT.

This clone was seen a handful of times. The J gene is TRBJ2-5, the V gene TRBV6-1; D gene uncertain. CDR3 length: 14 residues. Germline CDR1 reads MNHNS; CDR2 reads SASEGT. V lost 2 bases, J lost 5 bases, and 12 bases lay in between. The CDR3 here is CASSERRPGETQYF. CDR3 in DNA: TGTGCCAGCAGTGAACGAAGGCCCGGGGAGACCCAGTACTTC.

The chain has TRBV29-1 and TRBJ1-2; 8 nucleotides match TRBD1. V lost 5 bases to trimming and J lost 6 bases; unmatched junction nucleotides: 8. The CDR3 contains 13 residues. Germline V lookup: CDR1 SQVTM, CDR2 ANQGSEA. The DNA for the CDR3 is TGCAGCGTTCCCCAGGGACAGGCAGATGGCTACACCTTC. Amino acids: CSVPQGQADGYTF.

V gene TRBV4-2 combines with J gene TRBJ2-1; D may be TRBD1 (5 bases). CDR3 length equals 16 residues. Germline V CDR1 and CDR2: LGHNA, YNFKEQ. Trimming removed 1 base from V and 7 bases from J, with 17 bases in between. In DNA form, the CDR3 reads TGTGCCAGCAGCCAAGGTCATAACTTACAGGTTAATGAGCAGTTCTTC. As protein: CASSQGHNLQVNEQFF.

This clone appeared a few times. The CDR3 spells CASSWDRGGYTF. The CDR3 nucleotides read TGTGCCAGCAGTTGGGACAGGGGAGGCTACACCTTC. This rearrangement joins TRBV6-5 to TRBJ1-2; 10 bases map to TRBD1. The length of the CDR3 is 12 residues. The V gene's germline CDR1 is MNHEY and CDR2 SVGAGI. J was trimmed by 8 bases and V by 4 bases; bases with no gene match: 1.

CDR3 in amino acids: CASSDEGEGTEAFF. As DNA, the CDR3 is TGTGCCAGCAGCGACGAGGGGGAGGGCACTGAAGCTTTCTTT. The rearrangement joins TRBV7-9 to TRBJ1-1; the D gene is possibly TRBD1 (6 bases). Per the germline V gene, CDR1 is SEHNR and CDR2 is FQNEAQ (reference sequence). This CDR3 has 14 residues. V gave up 5 bases and J gave up 4 bases, with 14 bases separating them.

In its sample, this clone was seen once. The V call is TRBV7-2, the J call TRBJ2-7, with 8 nucleotides matching TRBD1. CDR1 SGHTA and CDR2 FQGNSA come from the germline V gene. CDR3 size: 15 residues. With 2 bases clipped from V and 1 base from J, the junction kept 4 bases outside the gene matches. The CDR3 nucleotides read TGTGCCAGCAGCTTACAGGACAGGGCATCCTACGAGCAGTACTTC. Its protein product is CASSLQDRASYEQYF. The complete variable domain, with remaining parts taken from reference TRBV7-2 and TRBJ2-7, reads GAGVSQSPSNKVTEKGKDVELRCDPISGHTALYWYRQSLGQGLEFLIYFQGNSAPDKSGLPSDRFSAERTGGSVSTLTIQRTQQEDSAVYLCASSLQDRASYEQYFGPGTRLTVT.

V is TRBV2 and J is TRBJ1-3; D is unresolved. Trimming pared 1 base from V and 3 bases from J, leaving 4 bases between. The CDR3 loop spans 13 amino acids. Germline V gene data show CDR1 as SNHLY and CDR2 as FYNNEI. The CDR3 sequence is CASSEGIGNTIYF. CDR3 sequence (DNA): TGTGCCAGCAGTGAAGGGATTGGAAACACCATATATTTT.

This sequence joins TRBV9 and TRBJ2-2; D may correspond to TRBD1 or TRBD2 (6 bases each). Between the trimmed V and J ends, which lost 4 bases and 4 bases, there was a span of 23 bases. Germline V gives CDR1 SGDLS, CDR2 YYNGEE. The CDR3 has 18 residues. CDR3: CASSPRFGGRSGTGELFF. CDR3 sequence (DNA): TGTGCCAGCAGCCCCCGCTTTGGGGGGCGTTCGGGCACCGGGGAGCTGTTTTTT.

This clone was found a few times. V usage is TRBV27 and J usage is TRBJ2-2, with 13 nucleotides matching TRBD2. The CDR3 contains 14 residues. Germline trimming cut 2 bases from V and 13 bases from J; bases unmatched to any gene: 4. Germline-derived CDR1 and CDR2 are MNHEY and SMNVEV (reference sequence). Written as DNA, the CDR3 is TGTGCCAGCAGTTTAAGGACTAGCGGGGGCGTGCTGTTTTTT. As protein: CASSLRTSGGVLFF.

This clone has only a few counts. The CDR3 loop is CASSFSGTRHANEKLFF. The CDR3 DNA reads as TGTGCCAGCAGCTTCTCGGGGACGAGACATGCTAATGAAAAACTGTTTTTT. V gene TRBV13 combines with J gene TRBJ1-4; maybe TRBD1 (5 bases). V lost 3 bases, J lost 3 bases, and 17 bases lay in between. This CDR3 has 17 residues. Germline V gene sequence: CDR1 PRHDT, CDR2 FYEKMQ (reference sequence).

V is TRBV25-1 and J is TRBJ2-2; D call uncertain. This CDR3 is 13 amino acids long. Deletions cut 0 bases from V and 5 bases from J, with 4 bases between. The germline gives CDR1 MGHDK, CDR2 SYGVNS. The CDR3 protein is CASSEYWTGELFF. CDR3 nucleotides: TGTGCCAGCAGTGAATATTGGACCGGGGAGCTGTTTTTT.

This clone was counted ten times or more. This chain joins TRBV18 and TRBJ2-1; TRBD2 matches 10 bases. This CDR3 has 15 amino acids. Germline lookup yields CDR1 KGHSH and CDR2 LQKENI. The J segment lost 5 bases and the V segment lost 1 base, leaving 2 bases of the junction unmatched. The CDR3 bases are TGTGCCAGCTCACCACGGCTAGCGGGGGACAATGAGCAGTTCTTC. It specifies CASSPRLAGDNEQFF.